The 29 T cell receptor beta chains given below trace back to one sample, sequenced in a study of T cell responses to AZD1222 COVID-19 vaccine. Sequencing was performed with immunoSEQ multiplex PCR; in TCRdb, only in-frame clones are kept and a portion is missing. The table lists 130,000 to 150,000 clones, approximately 92% of them singletons. This sample comprised peripheral blood, obtained on day 0 of AZD1222 vaccination. The source is an adult in good health.

In its sample, this clone was seen a few times. The V gene is TRBV7-9, the J gene TRBJ2-2; weak D call: TRBD2 (5 bases). This CDR3 is 13 amino acids long. Germline V gene lookup returns CDR1 SEHNR and CDR2 FQNEAQ (reference sequence). The V and J ends lost 3 bases and 5 bases respectively, with 7 bases between them. The CDR3 coding sequence is TGTGCCAGCAGCTTCGGGGAAACCGGGGAGCTGTTTTTT. Protein product: CASSFGETGELFF. Using reference TRBV7-9 and TRBJ2-2 for the parts outside the CDR3, the full variable domain is DTGVSQNPRHKITKRGQNVTFRCDPISEHNRLYWYRQTLGQGPEFLTYFQNEAQLEKSRLLSDRFSAERPKGSFSTLEIQRTEQGDSAMYLCASSFGETGELFFGEGSRLTVL.

The chain is built from TRBV3-1 (or the pseudogene TRBV3-2) and TRBJ1-3; D gene ambiguous. Germline V gives CDR1 LGHDT, CDR2 YNNKEL (reference sequence). This CDR3 has 18 amino acids. With 0 bases removed from V and 0 bases from J, the gap between germline ends came to 15 bases. CDR3 residues: CASSQEPPGPISGNTIYF. DNA for the CDR3: TGTGCCAGCAGCCAAGAGCCGCCAGGCCCTATCTCTGGAAACACCATATATTTT.

V and J are TRBV3-1 (or the pseudogene TRBV3-2) and TRBJ1-2, with D maybe TRBD1 (6 bases). The CDR3 is 13 amino acids. Trimming took 4 bases from V and 8 from J, leaving 14 bases between them. Looked up from germline, CDR1 is LGHDT and CDR2 is YNNKEL (reference sequence). CDR3 in DNA: TGTGCCAGCAGCCTCGGGACATTTTTGGGCTACACCTTC. It encodes CASSLGTFLGYTF.

This chain joins TRBV11-2 and TRBJ2-7; 8 positions match TRBD2. Germline V lookup: CDR1 SGHAT, CDR2 FQNNGV. V was pared by 5 bases and J by 3 bases, with 21 bases of the junction left unmatched. The CDR3 is 19 amino acids. The CDR3 here is CASSLELLPGLESFYEQYF. DNA for the CDR3: TGTGCCAGCAGCCTTGAACTCTTACCGGGACTAGAATCCTTCTACGAGCAGTACTTC.

This clone was detected once. The CDR3 DNA sequence: TGTGCCAGCAGCTCGACAGGGGGCCGGACTAATGAAAAACTGTTTTTT. This sequence encodes CASSSTGGRTNEKLFF. This chain connects TRBV7-2 to TRBJ1-4; 10 bases map to TRBD1. This CDR3 comprises 16 residues. J lost 2 bases, V lost 4 bases, and 4 bases had no gene match. In germline, CDR1 is SGHTA, CDR2 FQGNSA.

The gene calls are TRBV5-4 and TRBJ2-1, with D possibly TRBD2 on 6 matching bases. Trimming removed 0 bases from V and 10 bases from J, with 11 bases in between. Per the germline V gene, CDR1 is SGHNT and CDR2 is YYREEE (reference sequence). The CDR3 spans 13 residues. The CDR3 spells CASSLASGREQFF. CDR3 in DNA: TGTGCCAGCAGCTTGGCGTCGGGGAGGGAGCAGTTCTTC. The full variable domain, completed using reference TRBV5-4 and TRBJ2-1, is ETGVTQSPTHLIKTRGQQVTLRCSSQSGHNTVSWYQQALGQGPQFIFQYYREEENGRGNFPPRFSGLQFPNYSSELNVNALELDDSALYLCASSLASGREQFFGPGTRLTVL.

The chain recombines TRBV10-3 with TRBJ2-1; the D is unclear. CDR3 length equals 14 residues. Germline lookup yields CDR1 ENHRY and CDR2 SYGVKD. V was pared by 3 bases and J by 8 bases, with 14 bases between. The CDR3 nucleotides are TGTGCCATCAGTGACAGCGAGTTTGGAGATGAGCAGTTCTTC. This gives the protein CAISDSEFGDEQFF.

This clone showed up just a few times. The chain joins TRBV6-1 to TRBJ1-2; no firm D call. This CDR3 is built from 12 residues. The germline CDR1 and CDR2 sequences are MNHNS and SASEGT. With 2 bases removed from V and 6 bases from J, the gap between germline ends came to 7 bases. The CDR3 loop reads CASSENFHGYTF. CDR3 nucleotides: TGTGCCAGCAGTGAAAACTTTCATGGCTACACCTTC.

The chain couples TRBV5-1 to TRBJ1-3; D unresolved. Germline V gene data show CDR1 as SGHRS and CDR2 as YFSETQ. Trimming pared 2 bases from V and 4 bases from J, leaving 10 bases between. This CDR3 is 14 amino acids long. The CDR3 reads CASSLTATGNTIYF. In nucleotides, the CDR3 is TGCGCCAGCAGCTTAACAGCGACGGGAAACACCATATATTTT.

This chain connects TRBV5-1 to TRBJ2-2, with D tentatively TRBD2 (5 bases). The germline V gene has CDR1 SGHRS and CDR2 YFSETQ. This CDR3 has 14 amino acids. V dropped 2 bases and J dropped 5 bases, with 10 bases sitting between them. The CDR3 here is CASSLSDYTGELFF. Here the CDR3 DNA reads TGCGCCAGCAGCTTATCCGACTATACCGGGGAGCTGTTTTTT.

This clone is labeled medium-sized. J is TRBJ2-7 and V is TRBV5-6, with 7 bases aligning to TRBD1. V shed 4 bases and J 5 bases; nucleotides not matched to a gene: 9. The CDR3 is 14 residues long. The germline CDR1 and CDR2 sequences are SGHDT and YYEEEE. The CDR3 loop reads CASSPRDSQHEQYF. DNA of the CDR3: TGTGCCAGCAGCCCACGGGACAGTCAACACGAGCAGTACTTC.

The chain employs TRBV29-1 and TRBJ1-2; D may be TRBD1 (6 bases). The CDR3 totals 12 residues. CDR1 SQVTM and CDR2 ANQGSEA come from the germline V gene. The V end lost 1 base, the J end lost 7 bases, and 10 bases lay between the germline ends. The CDR3 bases are TGCAGCGTTGAAGGGGGAGGGGGTGGCTACACCTTC. As protein: CSVEGGGGGYTF.

This chain links TRBV4-1 with TRBJ2-7; TRBD2 aligns across 13 bases. This CDR3 is built from 19 residues. After removal of 4 bases from V and 3 bases from J, the junction contained 15 bases not matched to a gene. Germline V gene lookup returns CDR1 MGHRA and CDR2 YSYEKL. Here the CDR3 reads CASSLSSTSGRTILYEQYF. The DNA of the CDR3 is TGCGCCAGCAGCCTTTCCTCGACTAGCGGGAGGACAATCCTCTACGAGCAGTACTTC.

V and J are TRBV7-2 and TRBJ2-5; the D is unclear. CDR3 length equals 15 residues. Per the germline V gene, CDR1 is SGHTA and CDR2 is FQGNSA. Trimming stripped 2 bases from V and 2 bases from J, with 12 bases between. The CDR3 sequence: CASSLRVGVQETQYF. The DNA of the CDR3 is TGTGCCAGCAGCTTACGCGTTGGCGTTCAAGAGACCCAGTACTTC.

The rearrangement uses TRBV3-1 (or the pseudogene TRBV3-2) and TRBJ2-3; D possibly uses TRBD1 or TRBD2 (5 bases each). Germline loops: CDR1 LGHDT, CDR2 YNNKEL (reference sequence). V lost 3 bases to trimming and J lost 3 bases, with 16 bases between them. CDR3 length: 16 residues. The CDR3 sequence is CASSHILGELTDTQYF. In nucleotides, the CDR3 is TGTGCCAGCAGCCATATTTTGGGGGAGCTGACAGATACGCAGTATTTT.

This chain links TRBV18 with TRBJ2-7; 7 bases align to TRBD1. CDR1 and CDR2 from the germline V gene are KGHSH and LQKENI. J lost 0 bases, V lost 8 bases, and 7 bases had no gene match. The CDR3 runs to 14 residues. In nucleotides, the CDR3 is TGTGCCAGCATGACAGGGATTAGCTCCTACGAGCAGTACTTC. Amino acid sequence: CASMTGISSYEQYF.

The V call is TRBV14, the J call TRBJ1-3; D not resolved. With 4 bases removed from V and 0 bases from J, the gap between germline ends came to 7 bases. From germline, CDR1 is SGHDN and CDR2 FVKESK. The CDR3 is made up of 14 amino acids. CDR3 in DNA: TGTGCCAGCAGCCGGGCGATCTCTGGAAACACCATATATTTT. It is translated as CASSRAISGNTIYF.

This chain links TRBV6-5 with TRBJ2-1, with D maybe TRBD2 (5 bases). With 6 bases removed from V and 4 bases from J, the gap between germline ends came to 10 bases. CDR1 is MNHEY, CDR2 SVGAGI, per germline. The CDR3 runs to 13 residues. Here the CDR3 DNA reads TGTGCCAGCAGCCGGACTCATTACAATGAGCAGTTCTTC. Its translation: CASSRTHYNEQFF.

The rearrangement uses TRBV4-1 and TRBJ1-4, with D possibly being TRBD1 (6 bases). Deletions cut 4 bases from V and 7 bases from J, with 22 bases between. The CDR3 spans 17 residues. Germline assignment: CDR1 MGHRA and CDR2 YSYEKL. The CDR3 bases are TGCGCCAGCAGCCCTCTAGTTACAGGGATAGGGAGTGAAAAACTGTTTTTT. Translated, it gives CASSPLVTGIGSEKLFF.

The chain combines TRBV11-2 with TRBJ1-1, with 7 bases lining up with TRBD1. Per the germline V gene, CDR1 is SGHAT and CDR2 is FQNNGV. The CDR3 has 15 amino acids. V shed 5 bases and J 4 bases; nucleotides not matched to a gene: 10. The CDR3 DNA is TGTGCCAGCAGCCCCGTTGCAGGGGGGTTCACTGAAGCTTTCTTT. It specifies CASSPVAGGFTEAFF. The whole variable domain, filled in from reference TRBV11-2 and TRBJ1-1, reads EAGVAQSPRYKIIEKRQSVAFWCNPISGHATLYWYQQILGQGPKLLIQFQNNGVVDDSQLPKDRFSAERLKGVDSTLKIQPAKLEDSAVYLCASSPVAGGFTEAFFGQGTRLTVV.

This sequence joins TRBV25-1 and TRBJ1-2; maybe TRBD1 (6 bases). V was pared by 6 bases and J by 8 bases, with 22 bases between. Germline CDR1 and CDR2: MGHDK and SYGVNS. This CDR3 has 15 amino acids. In DNA, the CDR3 is TGTGCCAGCAGCTCCGGGGTCAGAGGGGGGACGGGCTACACCTTC. Translating gives CASSSGVRGGTGYTF.

Here the CDR3 reads CASSDFVQVRVGSQHF. DNA of the CDR3: TGTGCCAGCAGTGATTTCGTACAGGTCAGGGTCGGGTCCCAGCATTTT. The V and J genes are TRBV6-4 and TRBJ1-5; D perhaps matches TRBD1 (5 bases). V lost 3 bases to trimming and J lost 11 bases, with 23 bases between them. The germline V gene has CDR1 MRHNA and CDR2 SNTAGT. The CDR3 runs 16 residues.

The chain links TRBV5-6 to TRBJ1-2; D is uncertain. The V end was cut by 6 bases, the J end by 8 bases, with 20 bases between. This CDR3 is 14 amino acids long. Per germline, CDR1 SGHDT and CDR2 YYEEEE. The CDR3 DNA reads TGTGCCAGCACCTCTAAGGGATGGAGAGGCGGCTACACCTTC. Protein sequence: CASTSKGWRGGYTF.

This chain connects TRBV13 to TRBJ2-1; D is possibly TRBD1 or TRBD2 (5 bases each). CDR3 length equals 14 residues. Trimming took off 5 bases at V and 7 bases at J, with 15 bases between the two ends. CDR1 and CDR2 from the germline V gene are PRHDT and FYEKMQ (reference sequence). The CDR3 DNA is TGTGCCAGCAGCCCTAGGTCGGGGCGGAATGAGCAGTTCTTC. As protein: CASSPRSGRNEQFF.

J is TRBJ1-1 and V is TRBV11-2, with D unclear. CDR1 is SGHAT, CDR2 FQNNGV, per germline. Trimming removed 1 base from V and 0 bases from J, with 9 bases in between. The CDR3 covers 15 residues. CDR3 residues: CASSLAAQMNTEAFF. CDR3 sequence (DNA): TGTGCCAGCAGCTTAGCGGCACAAATGAACACTGAAGCTTTCTTT.

The gene calls are TRBV2 and TRBJ2-3; D ambiguous. CDR1 and CDR2 (germline): SNHLY, FYNNEI. The V end lost 6 bases, the J end lost 6 bases, and 22 bases lay between the germline ends. The CDR3 sequence is 16 residues long. The CDR3 DNA sequence: TGTGCCAGCAGCCCTGCCGCGTCGACTCTCATGGATACGCAGTATTTT. It specifies CASSPAASTLMDTQYF.

The chain joins TRBV29-1 to TRBJ1-1; 11 nucleotides line up with TRBD1. CDR3 length equals 13 residues. The ends lost 7 bases at V and 4 bases at J; junction bases unmatched: 5. Germline-derived CDR1 and CDR2 are SQVTM and ANQGSEA. The CDR3 is CSAWDRGGTEAFF. CDR3 nucleotides: TGCAGCGCTTGGGACAGGGGGGGCACTGAAGCTTTCTTT.

The V and J genes are TRBV6-6 and TRBJ1-2; TRBD1 agrees at 9 bases. The CDR3 covers 15 residues. V was clipped by 6 bases and J by 6 bases; unmatched bases: 11. CDR1 and CDR2 from the germline V gene are MNHNY and SVGAGI (reference sequence). The CDR3 DNA reads TGTGCCAGCAGCAGACTGGGACAGGGTGAGGATGGCTACACCTTC. This gives the protein CASSRLGQGEDGYTF.

The rearrangement joins TRBV24-1 to TRBJ2-7; TRBD2 matches 7 bases. V lost 4 bases to trimming and J lost 5 bases; unmatched junction nucleotides: 7. The germline V gene encodes CDR1 KGHDR and CDR2 SFDVKD. The CDR3 consists of 14 residues. The CDR3 reads CATSEAGLRNEQYF. The CDR3 coding sequence is TGTGCCACCAGTGAGGCGGGACTACGAAACGAGCAGTACTTC.